This T cell receptor (beta chain) is drawn from a study of blood T cell repertoires in COVID-19. Clones were sequenced by immunoSEQ multiplex PCR, and TCRdb holds only the in-frame ones, with some missing. The sample consists of about 98,000 clones, around 82% of them appearing once. CDR3 length equals 15 residues. In germline, CDR1 is LGHDT, CDR2 YNNKEL (reference sequence). Germline trimming cut 2 bases from V and 4 bases from J; bases unmatched to any gene: 7. This TCR derives from a man between 70 and 80 years old with active or convalescent COVID-19. The source material was peripheral blood. The chain uses TRBV3-1 (or the pseudogene TRBV3-2) and TRBJ1-1, with 7 bases matching TRBD1. CDR3 sequence reads: CASSQMTGRATEAFF. DNA of the CDR3: TGTGCCAGCAGCCAAATGACAGGGCGGGCCACTGAAGCTTTCTTT.